This T cell receptor beta chain is from a study of T cell responses to AZD1222 COVID-19 vaccine. Notes on this clone: What it binds is unknown.

Broader study findings: Researchers report vaccine-associated CD4 TCRs spanning spike, with dominance at 160-218 and 743-854.

The protocol was immunoSEQ multiplex PCR, while the TCRdb copy is restricted to in-frame clones and leaves out a portion. The table records about 140,000 clones, approximately 95% of them present only once. The trim removed 1 base at V and 0 bases at J, leaving 14 bases unmatched. CDR3 length equals 19 residues. The germline V gene encodes CDR1 MNHEY and CDR2 SVGEGT. This sequence was found in an adult in good health. This sample comprised peripheral blood, obtained on day 0 of MenACWY control vaccination. J is TRBJ2-5 and V is TRBV6-2 or TRBV6-3, with 7 bases that match TRBD2. The CDR3 loop is CASSYFTGGLGLYQETQYF. The CDR3 DNA reads as TGTGCCAGCAGTTACTTTACGGGGGGACTTGGGTTATACCAAGAGACCCAGTACTTC.